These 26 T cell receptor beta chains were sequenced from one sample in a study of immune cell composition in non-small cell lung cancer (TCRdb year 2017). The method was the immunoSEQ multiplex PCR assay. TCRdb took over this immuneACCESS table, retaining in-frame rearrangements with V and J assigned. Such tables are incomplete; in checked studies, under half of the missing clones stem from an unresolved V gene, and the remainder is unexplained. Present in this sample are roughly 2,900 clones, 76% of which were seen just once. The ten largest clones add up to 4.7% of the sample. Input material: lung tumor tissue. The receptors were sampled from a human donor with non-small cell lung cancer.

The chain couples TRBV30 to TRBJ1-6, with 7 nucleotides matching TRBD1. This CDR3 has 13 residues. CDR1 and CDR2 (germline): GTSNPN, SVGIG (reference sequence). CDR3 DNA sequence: TGTGCTGTCAGGGGGGAGTATAATTCACCCCTCCACTTT. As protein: CAVRGEYNSPLHF.

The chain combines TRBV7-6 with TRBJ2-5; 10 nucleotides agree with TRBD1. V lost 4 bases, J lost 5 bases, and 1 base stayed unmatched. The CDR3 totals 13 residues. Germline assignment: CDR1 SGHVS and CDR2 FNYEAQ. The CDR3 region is CASSSGQGETQYF. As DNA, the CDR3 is TGTGCCAGCAGCTCGGGACAGGGGGAGACCCAGTACTTC.

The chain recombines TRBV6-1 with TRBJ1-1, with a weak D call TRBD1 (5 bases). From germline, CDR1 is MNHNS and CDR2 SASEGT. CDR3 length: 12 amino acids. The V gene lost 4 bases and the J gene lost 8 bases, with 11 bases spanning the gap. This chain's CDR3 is CASSVGRQEAFF. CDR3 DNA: TGTGCCAGCAGTGTTGGGCGACAGGAAGCTTTCTTT.

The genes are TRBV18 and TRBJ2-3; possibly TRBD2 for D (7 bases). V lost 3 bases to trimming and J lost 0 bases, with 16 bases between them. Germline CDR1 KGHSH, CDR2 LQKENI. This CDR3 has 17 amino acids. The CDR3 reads CASSPRTGGQSTDTQYF. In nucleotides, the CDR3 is TGTGCCAGCTCACCCAGAACGGGGGGCCAAAGCACAGATACGCAGTATTTT.

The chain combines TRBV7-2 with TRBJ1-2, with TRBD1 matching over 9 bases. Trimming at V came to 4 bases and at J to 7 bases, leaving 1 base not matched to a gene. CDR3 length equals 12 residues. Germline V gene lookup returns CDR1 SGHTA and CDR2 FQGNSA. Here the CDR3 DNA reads TGTGCCAGCAGCTGGGACAGGGCTGGCTACACCTTC. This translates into CASSWDRAGYTF.

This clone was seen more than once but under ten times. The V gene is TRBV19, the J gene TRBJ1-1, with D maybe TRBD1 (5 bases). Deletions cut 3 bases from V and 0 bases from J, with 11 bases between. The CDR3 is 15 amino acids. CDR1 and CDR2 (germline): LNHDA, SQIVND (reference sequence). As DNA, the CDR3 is TGTGCCAGTAGTATTGGCGGGACTATGAACACTGAAGCTTTCTTT. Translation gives CASSIGGTMNTEAFF.

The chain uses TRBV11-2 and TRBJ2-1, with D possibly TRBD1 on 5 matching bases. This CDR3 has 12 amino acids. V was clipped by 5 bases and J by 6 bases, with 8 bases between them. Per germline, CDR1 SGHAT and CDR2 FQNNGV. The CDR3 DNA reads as TGTGCCAGCAGCACAGACAGCAATGAGCAGTTCTTC. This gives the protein CASSTDSNEQFF.

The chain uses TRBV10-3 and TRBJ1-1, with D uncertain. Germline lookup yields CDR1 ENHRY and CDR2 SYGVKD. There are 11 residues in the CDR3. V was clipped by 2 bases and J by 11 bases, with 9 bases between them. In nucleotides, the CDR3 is TGTGCCATCAGTGAGGGTCGGTGGGCTTTCTTT. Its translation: CAISEGRWAFF.

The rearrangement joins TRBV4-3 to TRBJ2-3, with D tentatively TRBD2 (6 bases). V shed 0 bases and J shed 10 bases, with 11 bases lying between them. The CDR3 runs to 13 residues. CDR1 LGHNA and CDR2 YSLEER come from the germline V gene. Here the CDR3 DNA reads TGCGCCAGCAGCCAAGATGGGGTAGCGGCGCAGTATTTT. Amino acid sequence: CASSQDGVAAQYF.

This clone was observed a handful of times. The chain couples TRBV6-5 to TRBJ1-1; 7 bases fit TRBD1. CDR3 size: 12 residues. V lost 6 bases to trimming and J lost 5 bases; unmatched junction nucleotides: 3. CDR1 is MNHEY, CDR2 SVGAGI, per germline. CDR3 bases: TGTGCCAGCAGGACAGGGTTGACTGAAGCTTTCTTT. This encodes CASRTGLTEAFF.

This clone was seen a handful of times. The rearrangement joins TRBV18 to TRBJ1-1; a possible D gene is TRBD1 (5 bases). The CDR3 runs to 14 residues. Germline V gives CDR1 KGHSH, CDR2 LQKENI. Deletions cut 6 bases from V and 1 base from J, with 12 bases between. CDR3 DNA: TGTGCCAGCTCTGGGGGGGACGGGAACACTGAAGCTTTCTTT. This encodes CASSGGDGNTEAFF. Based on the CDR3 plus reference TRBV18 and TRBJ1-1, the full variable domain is NAGVMQNPRHLVRRRGQEARLRCSPMKGHSHVYWYRQLPEEGLKFMVYLQKENIIDESGMPKERFSAEFPKEGPSILRIQQVVRGDSAAYFCASSGGDGNTEAFFGQGTRLTVV.

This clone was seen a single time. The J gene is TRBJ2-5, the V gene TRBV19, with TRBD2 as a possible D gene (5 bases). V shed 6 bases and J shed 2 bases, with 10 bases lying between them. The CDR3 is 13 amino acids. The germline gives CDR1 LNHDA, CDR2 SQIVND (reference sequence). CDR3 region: CASRRANQETQYF. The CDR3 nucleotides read TGTGCCAGTAGGCGGGCGAATCAAGAGACCCAGTACTTC.

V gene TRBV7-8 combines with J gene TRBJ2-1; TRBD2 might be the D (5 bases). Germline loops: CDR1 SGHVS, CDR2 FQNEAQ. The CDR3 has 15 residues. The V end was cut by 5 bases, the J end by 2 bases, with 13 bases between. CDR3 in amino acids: CASSLSVGTYNEQFF. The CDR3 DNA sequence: TGTGCCAGCAGCCTTAGCGTAGGGACCTACAATGAGCAGTTCTTC.

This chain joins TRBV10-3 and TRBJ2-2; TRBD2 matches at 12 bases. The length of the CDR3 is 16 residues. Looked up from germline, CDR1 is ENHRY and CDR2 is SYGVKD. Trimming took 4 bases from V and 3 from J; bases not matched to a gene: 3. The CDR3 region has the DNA TGTGCCATCAGTGGACTAGCGGGAGACGACACCGGGGAGCTGTTTTTT. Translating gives CAISGLAGDDTGELFF.

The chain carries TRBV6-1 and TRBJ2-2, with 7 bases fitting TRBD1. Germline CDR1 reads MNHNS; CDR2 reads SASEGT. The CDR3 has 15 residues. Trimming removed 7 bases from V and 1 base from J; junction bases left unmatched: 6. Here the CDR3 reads CASTWDRQNTGELFF. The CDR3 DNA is TGTGCCAGCACCTGGGACAGACAGAACACCGGGGAGCTGTTTTTT.

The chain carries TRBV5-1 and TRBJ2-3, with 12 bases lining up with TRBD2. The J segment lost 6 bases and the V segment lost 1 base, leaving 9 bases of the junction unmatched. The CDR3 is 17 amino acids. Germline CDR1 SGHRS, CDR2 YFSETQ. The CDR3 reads CASSLSTSGGPMDTQYF. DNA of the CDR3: TGCGCCAGCAGCTTGTCGACTAGCGGGGGCCCAATGGATACGCAGTATTTT.

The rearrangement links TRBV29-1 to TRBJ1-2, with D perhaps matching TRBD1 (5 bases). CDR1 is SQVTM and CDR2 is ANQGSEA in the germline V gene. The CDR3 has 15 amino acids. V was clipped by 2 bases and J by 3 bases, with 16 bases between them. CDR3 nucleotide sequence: TGCAGCGTTGAAAGGAGGGGAATGGGGGACTATGGCTACACCTTC. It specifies CSVERRGMGDYGYTF.

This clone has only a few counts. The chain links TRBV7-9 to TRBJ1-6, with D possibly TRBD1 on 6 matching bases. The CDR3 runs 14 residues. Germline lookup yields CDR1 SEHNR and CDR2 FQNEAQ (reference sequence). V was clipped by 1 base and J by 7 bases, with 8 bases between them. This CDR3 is CASSLGTENSPLHF. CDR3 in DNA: TGTGCCAGCAGCTTAGGGACAGAGAATTCACCCCTCCACTTT.

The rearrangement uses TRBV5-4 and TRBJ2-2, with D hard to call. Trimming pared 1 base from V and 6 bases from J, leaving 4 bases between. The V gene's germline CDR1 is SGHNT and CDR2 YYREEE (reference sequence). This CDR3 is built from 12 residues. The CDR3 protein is CASSLSPGELFF. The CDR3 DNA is TGTGCCAGCAGCTTGTCTCCCGGGGAGCTGTTTTTT.

CDR3 coding DNA: TGCGCCAGCAGTGACGGACAGGAGACAAATGGCTACACCTTC. Its translation is CASSDGQETNGYTF. The chain employs TRBV10-1 and TRBJ1-2; 7 bases map to TRBD1. Unmatched junction bases numbered 7, after V lost 3 bases and J lost 6 bases. CDR1 is WNHNN and CDR2 is SYGVQD in the germline V gene (reference sequence). The CDR3 consists of 14 residues.

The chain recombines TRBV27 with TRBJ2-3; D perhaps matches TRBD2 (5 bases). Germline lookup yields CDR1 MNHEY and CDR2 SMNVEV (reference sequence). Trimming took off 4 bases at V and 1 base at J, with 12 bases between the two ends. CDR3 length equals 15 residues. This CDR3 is CASSSGGRGTDTQYF. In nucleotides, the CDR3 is TGTGCCAGCAGTTCCGGTGGGAGAGGCACAGATACGCAGTATTTT.

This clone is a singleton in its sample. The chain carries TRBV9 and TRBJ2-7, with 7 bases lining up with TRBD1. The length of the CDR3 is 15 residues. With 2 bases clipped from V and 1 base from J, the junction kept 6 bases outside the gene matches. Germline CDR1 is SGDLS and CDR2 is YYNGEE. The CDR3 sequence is CASSVTPGQSYEQYF. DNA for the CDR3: TGTGCCAGCAGCGTCACACCGGGACAGTCCTACGAGCAGTACTTC.

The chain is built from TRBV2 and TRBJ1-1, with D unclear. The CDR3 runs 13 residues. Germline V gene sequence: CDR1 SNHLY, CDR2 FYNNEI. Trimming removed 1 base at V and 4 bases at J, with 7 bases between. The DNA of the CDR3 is TGTGCCAGCAGTGAAGACCCAGGCACTGAAGCTTTCTTT. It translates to CASSEDPGTEAFF.

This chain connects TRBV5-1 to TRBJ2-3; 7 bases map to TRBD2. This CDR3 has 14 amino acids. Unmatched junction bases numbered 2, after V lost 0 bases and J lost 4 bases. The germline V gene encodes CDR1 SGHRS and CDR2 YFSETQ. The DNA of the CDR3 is TGCGCCAGCAGCTTGGTGGGGGGGTCAGATACGCAGTATTTT. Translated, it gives CASSLVGGSDTQYF.

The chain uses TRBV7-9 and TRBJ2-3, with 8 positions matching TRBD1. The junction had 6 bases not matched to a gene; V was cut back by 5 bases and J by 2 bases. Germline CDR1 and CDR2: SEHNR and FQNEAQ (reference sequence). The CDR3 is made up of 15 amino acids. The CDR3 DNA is TGTGCCAGCAGCACTTCGGGACAGGCCACAGATACGCAGTATTTT. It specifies CASSTSGQATDTQYF.

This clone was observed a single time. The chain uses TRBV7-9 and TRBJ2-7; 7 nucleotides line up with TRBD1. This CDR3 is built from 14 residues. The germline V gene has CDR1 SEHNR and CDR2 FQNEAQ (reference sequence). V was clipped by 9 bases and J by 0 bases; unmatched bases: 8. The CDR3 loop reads CASRPSGGSYEQYF. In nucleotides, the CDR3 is TGTGCCAGTCGCCCGTCAGGGGGCTCCTACGAGCAGTACTTC.